These 8 T cell receptor beta chains share one sample of origin, sequenced in a study of identical twins. TCRdb reprocessed the 5' RACE reads via MiXCR and lists one record per CDR3 protein. The sample consists of 1.5 million to 2 million distinct CDR3 sequences, 32% of them appearing once. Sequences were obtained from cord blood. These receptor sequences come from a newborn girl in good health.

This clonotype was seen a handful of times. The V gene is TRBV10-3, the J gene TRBJ2-7; 8 nucleotides align to TRBD2. V was clipped by 9 bases and J by 2 bases; unmatched bases: 9. The CDR3 covers 14 residues. Per the germline V gene, CDR1 is ENHRY and CDR2 is SYGVKD. CDR3 sequence reads: CAIGSGSGPYEQYF. The CDR3 nucleotides read TGTGCCATAGGAAGCGGGAGCGGACCCTACGAGCAGTACTTC.

The chain joins TRBV6-6 to TRBJ1-4; D gene unclear. The CDR3 sequence is 15 residues long. The V gene's germline CDR1 is MNHNY and CDR2 SVGAGI (reference sequence). Trimming pared 2 bases from V and 0 bases from J, leaving 7 bases between. The CDR3: CASSYGVPTNEKLFF. CDR3 nucleotides: TGTGCCAGCAGTTACGGGGTCCCAACTAATGAAAAACTGTTTTTT.

Comment on this clonotype: One end of the junction fails to match germline, which may point to a read error. This chain links TRBV28 with TRBJ2-3; possible D gene TRBD2, 5 bases. CDR1 is MDHEN and CDR2 is SYDVKM in the germline V gene. The length of the CDR3 is 14 residues. CDR3: CASSLSSPTDAQYF. CDR3 nucleotide sequence: TGTGCCAGCAGTTTATCTAGCCCCACAGATGCGCAGTATTTT.

The rearrangement links TRBV5-6 to TRBJ2-7, with 9 bases lining up with TRBD1. CDR3 length: 15 residues. Losses at the gene ends were 1 base for V and 0 bases for J; bases not matched to a gene: 2. The germline gives CDR1 SGHDT, CDR2 YYEEEE. This chain's CDR3 is CASSLTGGFSYEQYF. The CDR3 DNA reads TGTGCCAGCAGCTTGACAGGGGGCTTCTCCTACGAGCAGTACTTC.

The CDR3 coding sequence is TGCTCAGAGTCGGACTATGGCTACACCTTC. This encodes CSESDYGYTF. The chain carries TRBV4-1 and TRBJ1-2; D is unclear. The CDR3 contains 10 residues. Germline CDR1 MGHRA, CDR2 YSYEKL.

This clonotype has a handful of counts. The chain combines TRBV2 with TRBJ2-7; D may correspond to TRBD1 or TRBD2 (6 bases each). The CDR3 is 13 residues long. From germline, CDR1 is SNHLY and CDR2 FYNNEI. Trimming left V 5 bases short and J 2 bases short, with 10 bases between. The CDR3 sequence is CASSWGAAYEQYF. The CDR3 DNA sequence: TGTGCCAGCAGTTGGGGGGCAGCCTACGAGCAGTACTTC.

This clonotype has only one observation. A read error may explain this, as a much larger clone is one base away. The CDR3 DNA reads as TGTGCCAGCAGTTTAGGGCCCCCTACTGGCCTCTCCTACGAGCAGTACTTC. Translated, it gives CASSLGPPTGLSYEQYF. V usage is TRBV12-3 or TRBV12-4 and J usage is TRBJ2-7; D ambiguous. This CDR3 is built from 17 residues. Trimming took 1 base from V and 0 from J, leaving 16 bases between them.

The genes are TRBV6-1 and TRBJ1-2; D ambiguous. The germline V gene encodes CDR1 MNHNS and CDR2 SASEGT. V was trimmed by 7 bases and J by 7 bases, leaving 13 bases between them. The CDR3 is 12 residues long. The CDR3 DNA sequence: TGTGCCAGCACTTATCCTACCCGTGGCTACACCTTC. As protein: CASTYPTRGYTF.